Listed here are 9 T cell receptor beta chains from one sample, sequenced in a study of shared clonotypes between healthy human individuals. Clones were sequenced by immunoSEQ multiplex PCR, and TCRdb holds only the in-frame ones, with some missing. The table lists about 590,000 clones, nearly 97% of them singletons, with about 0.11% in the top ten. Naive CD8 cells lacked CD45RO, underwent positive selection for CCR7 and left out terminally differentiated effector memory CD45RA+ cells. What was sequenced was naive CD8+ T cells sorted from blood. The receptors derive from a woman in her twenties or thirties in good health.

This clone appeared once. The J gene is TRBJ2-3, the V gene TRBV14; 9 bases are shared with TRBD1. Germline V gene data show CDR1 as SGHDN and CDR2 as FVKESK. This CDR3 is 17 amino acids long. V shed 2 bases, J shed 4 bases, and the junction held 10 bases outside the gene matches. CDR3 coding DNA: TGTGCCAGCAGCCAAAAACCACCGGACAGGGGTGCAGATACGCAGTATTTT. This sequence encodes CASSQKPPDRGADTQYF.

This clone was counted a few times. The V and J genes are TRBV15 and TRBJ2-1; 9 nucleotides line up with TRBD2. In germline, CDR1 is LNHNV, CDR2 YYDKDF (reference sequence). The CDR3 totals 16 residues. The ends lost 3 bases at V and 5 bases at J; junction bases unmatched: 8. CDR3 DNA: TGTGCCACCAGCAGCCTAACGGGACTAGCCAACAATGAGCAGTTCTTC. As protein: CATSSLTGLANNEQFF.

CDR3 amino acids: CASRRQGERYQPQHF. CDR3 coding DNA: TGTGCCAGCAGACGACAGGGTGAAAGATATCAGCCCCAGCATTTT. V gene TRBV27 combines with J gene TRBJ1-5; 7 nucleotides match TRBD1. The trim removed 6 bases at V and 5 bases at J, leaving 10 bases unmatched. CDR1 and CDR2 (germline): MNHEY, SMNVEV (reference sequence). CDR3 length equals 15 residues.

The chain is built from TRBV5-5 and TRBJ2-7, with a tentative D call TRBD1 (5 bases). The CDR3 totals 14 residues. V was clipped by 0 bases and J by 5 bases, with 12 bases between them. Looked up from germline, CDR1 is SGHKS and CDR2 is YYEKEE (reference sequence). The CDR3 DNA reads as TGTGCCAGCAGCTTGGCCACTACAGGCCACGAGCAGTACTTC. This gives the protein CASSLATTGHEQYF.

The chain has TRBV6-5 and TRBJ1-5; 7 nucleotides match TRBD1. Unmatched junction bases numbered 3, after V lost 3 bases and J lost 4 bases. This CDR3 comprises 14 residues. The germline V gene has CDR1 MNHEY and CDR2 SVGAGI. The chain's CDR3 is CASSYEGANQPQHF. CDR3 coding DNA: TGTGCCAGCAGTTATGAGGGGGCTAATCAGCCCCAGCATTTT.

The chain is built from TRBV6-4 and TRBJ2-7; D perhaps matches TRBD1 (5 bases). Trimming stripped 3 bases from V and 6 bases from J, with 15 bases between. This CDR3 is 14 amino acids long. CDR1 is MRHNA, CDR2 SNTAGT, per germline. CDR3 nucleotide sequence: TGTGCCAGCAGTGAATCGGTAGGGGTGAGCGAGCAGTACTTC. It encodes CASSESVGVSEQYF.

V is TRBV6-5 and J is TRBJ1-1; 7 bases map to TRBD1. Germline CDR1 is MNHEY and CDR2 is SVGAGI. The CDR3 totals 16 residues. The V gene end was trimmed by 0 bases and the J gene end by 7 bases; junction bases not matched to a gene: 11. The CDR3 sequence: CASSYSMVDRRFEAFF. CDR3 nucleotides: TGTGCCAGCAGTTACTCGATGGTGGACAGGCGCTTTGAAGCTTTCTTT.

This chain links TRBV6-5 with TRBJ2-7; perhaps D is TRBD1 or TRBD2 (6 bases each). The CDR3 runs to 12 residues. Per the germline V gene, CDR1 is MNHEY and CDR2 is SVGAGI. Between the trimmed V and J ends, which lost 7 bases and 5 bases, there was a span of 12 bases. As DNA, the CDR3 is TGTGCCAGCATGGGGGGCGGGAACGAGCAGTACTTC. Its translation is CASMGGGNEQYF.

The rearrangement links TRBV6-5 to TRBJ1-5; 9 nucleotides match TRBD1. CDR3 size: 12 residues. Germline CDR1 MNHEY, CDR2 SVGAGI. Unmatched junction bases numbered 5, after V lost 11 bases and J lost 6 bases. CDR3 nucleotide sequence: TGTGCCGTGGGACAGGGAGTTCAGCCCCAGCATTTT. Translation gives CAVGQGVQPQHF.